One sample yielded the 16 T cell receptor beta chains listed below, sequenced in a study of breast tumors, draining lymph nodes, adjacent tissues. Samples came from axillary lymph nodes draining the breast cancer. TCRdb analysed the multiplex PCR reads with MiXCR anew, one entry per CDR3 protein. The sample records 130,000 or so distinct CDR3 sequences, approximately 21% being singletons. The sequencing sample was made of axillary lymph node tissue. The receptors shown here come from a female donor with breast cancer. Some clones in this sample may be carry-over from other donors' samples.

Worth noting for this clonotype: This clone may be a read error of a much larger clone one base away. The rearrangement joins TRBV7-2 to TRBJ1-5, with D unclear. The CDR3 is 14 residues long. The V gene's germline CDR1 is SGHTA and CDR2 FQGNSA. CDR3 DNA: TGTGCCGGCAGCTTAGTGATAGATCATCAGCCCCAGCATTTT. This codes for CAGSLVIDHQPQHF.

This clonotype has a handful of counts. The chain is built from TRBV6-6 and TRBJ1-2, with D possibly being TRBD1 (5 bases). CDR3 length: 13 residues. Germline CDR1 is MNHNY and CDR2 is SVGAGI (reference sequence). V lost 0 bases, J lost 8 bases, and 10 bases lay in between. CDR3 nucleotides: TGTGCCAGCAGTTACTCAGGGGAAGAGGGCTACACCTTC. Translating it yields CASSYSGEEGYTF.

This clonotype showed up many times. The chain carries TRBV7-9 and TRBJ2-3, with 7 bases matching TRBD2. CDR3 length equals 15 residues. Trimming removed 2 bases from V and 0 bases from J; junction bases left unmatched: 2. CDR1 SEHNR and CDR2 FQNEAQ come from the germline V gene (reference sequence). CDR3 in amino acids: CASSLWRGSTDTQYF. In nucleotides, the CDR3 is TGTGCCAGCAGCTTATGGCGGGGGAGCACAGATACGCAGTATTTT.

About this clonotype: Just one base apart from a much larger clone, this may be a read error. J is TRBJ2-3 and V is TRBV10-2; TRBD2 matches at 9 bases. Looked up from germline, CDR1 is WSHSY and CDR2 is SAAADI. CDR3 length: 14 residues. After removal of 10 bases from V and 1 base from J, the junction contained 6 bases not matched to a gene. In nucleotides, the CDR3 is TGCGCCACCTGCGCTAGCGGGGGCACAGATACGCAGTATTTT. This gives the protein CATCASGGTDTQYF.

As for this clonotype: A much bigger clone sits one base away, suggesting this may be a read error. The chain recombines TRBV19 with TRBJ2-1, with D possibly TRBD2 on 8 matching bases. CDR1 LNHDA and CDR2 SQIVND come from the germline V gene (reference sequence). The CDR3 extends over 15 amino acids. The CDR3 DNA reads TGTGCCAGTAGTATAGGACAGGGACTAGGCAATGAGCGGTTCTTC. Protein product: CASSIGQGLGNERFF.

This clonotype was counted ten times or more. V gene TRBV19 combines with J gene TRBJ1-4, with D unclear. The ends were cut back, 5 bases at V and 2 bases at J, with 9 bases in the middle. The CDR3 extends over 14 amino acids. CDR1 and CDR2 from the germline V gene are LNHDA and SQIVND (reference sequence). The CDR3 reads CASSPVNTNEKLFF. The CDR3 bases are TGTGCCAGTAGTCCCGTCAACACTAATGAAAAACTGTTTTTT. Drawing the rest from reference TRBV19 and TRBJ1-4, the complete variable domain is DGGITQSPKYLFRKEGQNVTLSCEQNLNHDAMYWYRQDPGQGLRLIYYSQIVNDFQKGDIAEGYSVSREKKESFPLTVTSAQKNPTAFYLCASSPVNTNEKLFFGSGTQLSVL.

Note on this clonotype: Since a much larger clone is just one base distant, this may be a read error. The chain employs TRBV3-1 and TRBJ2-7; D not certain. Germline CDR1 and CDR2: LGHDT and YNNKEL (reference sequence). The CDR3 length is 14 residues. This chain's CDR3 is CASSQGKISYGQYF. DNA for the CDR3: TGTGCCAGCAGCCAAGGGAAAATCTCCTACGGGCAGTACTTC.

This clonotype was recorded a few times. J is TRBJ1-2 and V is TRBV28; tentative D call: TRBD1 (5 bases). Germline V gene sequence: CDR1 MDHEN, CDR2 SYDVKM. CDR3 length equals 16 residues. Trimming shortened V by 2 bases and J by 4 bases, and 17 bases separated the two germline ends. In nucleotides, the CDR3 is TGTGCCAGCAGTTTAGGAGGGGCCTCGCCCGGCTATGGCTACACCTTC. Translating it yields CASSLGGASPGYGYTF.

This clonotype was observed at least ten times. No conserved phenylalanine or tryptophan ends this CDR3, so it is likely a read error. It is unclear where the CDR3 begins or ends on the DNA, so no DNA is shown, and the CDR3 is as TCRdb lists it. CDR3 region: CASSDRAEDWC. J is TRBJ2-7 and V is TRBV2; TRBD1 is the table's D call, not checked against the DNA. Germline-derived CDR1 and CDR2 are SNHLY and FYNNEI. Inclusive of both ends, the CDR3 amounts to 11 amino acids.

The sample holds a few counts of this clonotype. V is TRBV28 and J is TRBJ1-5, with D hard to call. Germline V gene sequence: CDR1 MDHEN, CDR2 SYDVKM. Trimming shortened V by 5 bases and J by 6 bases, and 11 bases separated the two germline ends. The CDR3 contains 13 residues. The CDR3 spells CASSPRIGQPQHF. The DNA for the CDR3 is TGTGCCAGCAGTCCCAGAATTGGTCAGCCCCAGCATTTT.

As concerns this clonotype: A much more abundant neighbour one base away suggests this may be a read error. The CDR3 region has the DNA TGCGCCAGCAGCTTGGGGGACACGGACACCGGGGAGCTGTTTTTT. This gives the protein CASSLGDTDTGELFF. The J gene is TRBJ2-2, the V gene TRBV5-1, with D perhaps matching TRBD1 (6 bases). The germline gives CDR1 SGHRS, CDR2 YFSETQ. V lost 0 bases to trimming and J lost 3 bases, with 9 bases between them. This CDR3 is 15 amino acids long.

This clonotype was counted at least ten times. The V call is TRBV9, the J call TRBJ2-5; D may match TRBD1 or TRBD2 (5 bases each). Germline V gene lookup returns CDR1 SGDLS and CDR2 YYNGEE. CDR3 length: 15 residues. The V gene lost 4 bases and the J gene lost 5 bases, with 18 bases spanning the gap. This chain's CDR3 is CASSRGIGATETQYF. The DNA for the CDR3 is TGTGCCAGCAGCCGAGGGATAGGGGCCACCGAGACCCAGTACTTC. Together with reference TRBV9 and TRBJ2-5, the CDR3 gives the full variable domain: DSGVTQTPKHLITATGQRVTLRCSPRSGDLSVYWYQQSLDQGLQFLIQYYNGEERAKGNILERFSAQQFPDLHSELNLSSLELGDSALYFCASSRGIGATETQYFGPGTRLLVL.

This clonotype was seen repeatedly, ten times or more. This sequence joins TRBV7-3 and TRBJ2-1, with D maybe TRBD2 (6 bases). The germline gives CDR1 SGHTA, CDR2 FQGTGA. The CDR3 covers 12 residues. V lost 4 bases, J lost 8 bases, and 9 bases lay in between. The CDR3 loop is CASSSGLYEQFF. CDR3 bases: TGTGCCAGCAGCTCGGGACTGTATGAGCAGTTCTTC.

This clonotype was found many times. The V and J genes are TRBV19 and TRBJ2-1, with D unclear. The V gene's germline CDR1 is LNHDA and CDR2 SQIVND (reference sequence). The CDR3 is 12 residues long. Trimming left V 3 bases short and J 7 bases short, with 7 bases between. CDR3 nucleotide sequence: TGTGCCAGTAGTATGAGGAAGAATGAGCAGTTCTTC. It translates to CASSMRKNEQFF.

Comments on this clonotype: The junction does not match germline at one end; this may be a read error. This chain uses TRBV9 with TRBJ1-4, with D possibly matching TRBD1 (5 bases). The CDR3 has 15 residues. The germline gives CDR1 SGDLS, CDR2 YYNGEE. CDR3 amino acids: CASSPPGPGGEKPFF. The DNA of the CDR3 is TGTGCCAGCAGCCCCCCGGGGCCCGGGGGGGAAAAACCGTTTTTT.

The table lists this clonotype with many counts. The gene calls are TRBV5-5 and TRBJ1-4; tentatively, D is TRBD1 (5 bases). This CDR3 has 14 residues. The V and J ends lost 4 bases and 9 bases respectively, with 16 bases between them. CDR1 and CDR2 from the germline V gene are SGHKS and YYEKEE (reference sequence). The CDR3 nucleotides are TGTGCCAGCAGCATAGGACATGGGAGTCAAAAACTGTTTTTT. As protein: CASSIGHGSQKLFF.